Listed here are 18 T cell receptor beta chains from one sample, sequenced in a study of sequential checkpoint blockade in melanoma. Treatment reported: randomized to nivolumab then ipilimumab (arm A) or the reverse (arm B). Here immunoSEQ multiplex PCR was the method, and the copy in TCRdb shows in-frame clones only, minus some. Here the sample spans approximately 23,000 clones, 75% to 90% being singletons. The input for sequencing was CD8+ T cells sorted from blood (inferred from file names), taken from a patient given nivolumab and ipilimumab in sequence. The source is a human donor with melanoma.

This chain uses TRBV11-2 with TRBJ2-7; 10 bases fit TRBD1. The CDR3 is made up of 14 amino acids. V shed 5 bases, J shed 5 bases, and the junction held 6 bases outside the gene matches. Germline assignment: CDR1 SGHAT and CDR2 FQNNGV. Here the CDR3 DNA reads TGTGCCAGCAGCCTGACAGGGGGCTTGAACGAGCAGTACTTC. Translation: CASSLTGGLNEQYF.

The gene calls are TRBV2 and TRBJ2-5; the D is unclear. V gave up 6 bases and J gave up 5 bases, with 13 bases separating them. This CDR3 is built from 13 residues. The germline V gene encodes CDR1 SNHLY and CDR2 FYNNEI. CDR3 in DNA: TGTGCCAGCAGGGCGGCACTGCGGGAGACCCAGTACTTC. Its protein product is CASRAALRETQYF.

V is TRBV18 and J is TRBJ2-3; 13 bases agree with TRBD2. Germline loops: CDR1 KGHSH, CDR2 LQKENI. The CDR3 runs 17 residues. V was pared by 0 bases and J by 0 bases, with 0 bases of the junction left unmatched. CDR3 DNA sequence: TGTGCCAGCTCACCACCGACTAGCGGGGGGAGCACAGATACGCAGTATTTT. This gives the protein CASSPPTSGGSTDTQYF. Full variable domain (missing parts from reference TRBV18 and TRBJ2-3): NAGVMQNPRHLVRRRGQEARLRCSPMKGHSHVYWYRQLPEEGLKFMVYLQKENIIDESGMPKERFSAEFPKEGPSILRIQQVVRGDSAAYFCASSPPTSGGSTDTQYFGPGTRLTVL.

The J gene is TRBJ2-2, the V gene TRBV7-2; D perhaps matches TRBD1 (6 bases). V shed 2 bases and J shed 3 bases, with 19 bases lying between them. The CDR3 runs to 18 residues. CDR1 SGHTA and CDR2 FQGNSA come from the germline V gene. The CDR3: CASSLPQDQGFHTGELFF. As DNA, the CDR3 is TGTGCCAGCAGCTTACCTCAGGACCAGGGGTTTCACACCGGGGAGCTGTTTTTT. The full variable domain, its missing parts supplied by reference TRBV7-2 and TRBJ2-2, is GAGVSQSPSNKVTEKGKDVELRCDPISGHTALYWYRQSLGQGLEFLIYFQGNSAPDKSGLPSDRFSAERTGGSVSTLTIQRTQQEDSAVYLCASSLPQDQGFHTGELFFGEGSRLTVL.

The CDR3 nucleotides are TGCGCCAGCAGCCAAGCCTCCGACAGGGTAAACTATGGCTACACCTTC. It yields the protein CASSQASDRVNYGYTF. The chain links TRBV4-3 to TRBJ1-2; 7 bases fit TRBD1. The CDR3 extends over 16 amino acids. Germline lookup yields CDR1 LGHNA and CDR2 YSLEER. Unmatched junction bases numbered 7, after V lost 1 base and J lost 2 bases.

The V gene is TRBV6-5, the J gene TRBJ2-7; 8 nucleotides match TRBD1. The germline V gene has CDR1 MNHEY and CDR2 SVGAGI. V lost 0 bases, J lost 9 bases, and 4 bases stayed unmatched. This CDR3 region has 13 residues. CDR3 DNA sequence: TGTGCCAGCAGTTACTCGACAGGGGCAGGGCAGTACTTC. It codes for CASSYSTGAGQYF.

The J gene is TRBJ1-5, the V gene TRBV25-1; D gene ambiguous. The ends were cut back, 4 bases at V and 0 bases at J, with 7 bases in the middle. This CDR3 comprises 14 residues. Per germline, CDR1 MGHDK and CDR2 SYGVNS. CDR3 sequence: CASSATDSNQPQHF. The CDR3 coding sequence is TGTGCCAGCAGTGCCACAGATAGCAATCAGCCCCAGCATTTT. The entire variable domain, with the rest obtained from reference TRBV25-1 and TRBJ1-5, is as follows: EADIYQTPRYLVIGTGKKITLECSQTMGHDKMYWYQQDPGMELHLIHYSYGVNSTEKGDLSSESTVSRIRTEHFPLTLESARPSHTSQYLCASSATDSNQPQHFGDGTRLSIL.

CDR3 amino acids: CASSGVAGVLGSGELFF. CDR3 in DNA: TGTGCCAGCAGTGGGGTAGCGGGAGTTCTCGGGTCCGGGGAGCTGTTTTTT. The rearrangement uses TRBV28 and TRBJ2-2, with 9 bases lining up with TRBD2. V lost 5 bases to trimming and J lost 6 bases; unmatched junction nucleotides: 13. There are 17 residues in the CDR3. Germline CDR1 MDHEN, CDR2 SYDVKM. Supplemented by reference TRBV28 and TRBJ2-2, the full variable domain reads DVKVTQSSRYLVKRTGEKVFLECVQDMDHENMFWYRQDPGLGLRLIYFSYDVKMKEKGDIPEGYSVSREKKERFSLILESASTNQTSMYLCASSGVAGVLGSGELFFGEGSRLTVL.

Details on this clone: One base separates it from a far larger clone, so it is likely a read error. The rearrangement uses TRBV4-1 and TRBJ1-2, with TRBD1 identical over 8 bases. The CDR3 extends over 18 amino acids. Germline assignment: CDR1 MGHRA and CDR2 YSYEKL. Losses at the gene ends were 4 bases for V and 5 bases for J; bases not matched to a gene: 18. The CDR3 DNA is TGCGCCAGCAGCCTAGGACAGGGCCTAAGTAGCCTTACATATGGCTACACCTTC. Translating it yields CASSLGQGLSSLTYGYTF.

The chain joins TRBV27 to TRBJ2-5; 8 nucleotides align to TRBD1. CDR3 length equals 14 residues. J gave up 5 bases and V 5 bases, and 7 bases lay outside the gene matches. Germline V gene sequence: CDR1 MNHEY, CDR2 SMNVEV (reference sequence). The CDR3 DNA reads as TGTGCCAGCAGTACCCGACAGGGGATCGAGACCCAGTACTTC. This codes for CASSTRQGIETQYF.

This clone was counted a single time. The chain couples TRBV11-2 to TRBJ2-7; 7 positions match TRBD1. The CDR3 has 12 residues. The V gene's germline CDR1 is SGHAT and CDR2 FQNNGV. With 7 bases clipped from V and 3 bases from J, the junction kept 3 bases outside the gene matches. The CDR3 coding sequence is TGTGCCAGCACCGCAGGGGGCTACGAGCAGTACTTC. It translates to CASTAGGYEQYF.

This chain connects TRBV10-1 to TRBJ2-7; 10 positions match TRBD1. This CDR3 is 15 amino acids long. V dropped 3 bases and J dropped 6; count of bases not matched to a gene: 8. The germline CDR1 and CDR2 sequences are WNHNN and SYGVQD (reference sequence). The CDR3 reads CASSDPGQGYAEQYF. The CDR3 bases are TGCGCCAGCAGTGACCCGGGACAGGGGTATGCCGAGCAGTACTTC.

CDR3 sequence reads: CASSEVEQGASYEQYF. CDR3 nucleotide sequence: TGTGCCAGCAGTGAAGTAGAACAGGGGGCCTCCTACGAGCAGTACTTC. This chain links TRBV25-1 with TRBJ2-7; 9 nucleotides agree with TRBD1. This CDR3 comprises 16 residues. The germline CDR1 and CDR2 sequences are MGHDK and SYGVNS. V shed 2 bases and J 0 bases; nucleotides not matched to a gene: 5.

The V gene is TRBV5-1, the J gene TRBJ2-5; 7 nucleotides agree with TRBD1. The end of the DNA is better explained by TRBJ2-7, so the J call may be wrong. The CDR3 is 14 residues long. Germline V CDR1 and CDR2: SGHRS, YFSETQ. CDR3 sequence (DNA): TGCGCCAGCAGCTTGGAGGGGGCACCCTACGAGCAGTACTTC. Translating gives CASSLEGAPYEQYF.

This chain connects TRBV7-6 to TRBJ2-1; D is unresolved. Germline lookup yields CDR1 SGHVS and CDR2 FNYEAQ. The CDR3 is made up of 12 amino acids. Trimming removed 3 bases from V and 9 bases from J, with 9 bases in between. CDR3 DNA: TGTGCCAGCAGCTTGAGCTACGGTGAGCAGTTCTTC. Protein sequence: CASSLSYGEQFF.

V is TRBV27 and J is TRBJ1-2; 7 nucleotides align to TRBD1. Germline-derived CDR1 and CDR2 are MNHEY and SMNVEV (reference sequence). CDR3 length: 16 amino acids. Trimming removed 5 bases from V and 0 bases from J; junction bases left unmatched: 9. The chain's CDR3 is CASSGGDSQTNYGYTF. DNA for the CDR3: TGTGCCAGCAGTGGTGGGGACAGTCAAACTAACTATGGCTACACCTTC.

This chain joins TRBV27 and TRBJ1-1; the D is unclear. Germline-derived CDR1 and CDR2 are MNHEY and SMNVEV (reference sequence). Trimming cost V 2 bases and J 1 base, with 8 bases left between them. The CDR3 is 14 residues long. CDR3 DNA sequence: TGTGCCAGCAGTTTACCGGGAACGAACACTGAAGCTTTCTTT. This translates into CASSLPGTNTEAFF.

The chain employs TRBV7-9 and TRBJ2-5; D remains unclear. The CDR3 has 14 amino acids. Germline loops: CDR1 SEHNR, CDR2 FQNEAQ (reference sequence). Trimming removed 1 base at V and 2 bases at J, with 8 bases between. The CDR3 spells CASSLDGRQETQYF. CDR3 nucleotide sequence: TGTGCCAGCAGCTTAGACGGCAGGCAAGAGACCCAGTACTTC.